The source of this T cell receptor (beta chain) is a study of cytomegalovirus exposure and HLA in healthy donors. Study in general: In a later analysis, it was reported that the 120 or so validation repertoires had been produced on the same platform as the roughly 700 repertoires belonging to the first cohort. Points from the study as a whole: CMV antigen specificity of a few CMV-associated chains was confirmed in vitro. Altogether, 150 to 200 TCR beta chains were recorded as cytomegalovirus-associated. First-cohort TCR clusters tended to co-occur in the roughly 130 validation repertoires, a later analysis found.

On this clone itself: Its antigen remains unidentified.

Generated by immunoSEQ multiplex PCR, the TCRdb table keeps only in-frame clones and is missing some. The table lists tens of thousands of clones, roughly 84% of them singletons. The clonotype originates from a woman younger than 30 in good health and CMV-seropositive. The sequenced sample was PBMCs.

Written as DNA, the CDR3 is TGTGCCAGCAGCTTGGGGACAGGCCTGAATCAGCCCCAGCATTTT. Translation: CASSLGTGLNQPQHF. The V call is TRBV5-4, the J call TRBJ1-5, with 7 bases identical to TRBD1. V lost 0 bases to trimming and J lost 4 bases; unmatched junction nucleotides: 4. Germline CDR1 is SGHNT and CDR2 is YYREEE (reference sequence). The CDR3 spans 15 residues.